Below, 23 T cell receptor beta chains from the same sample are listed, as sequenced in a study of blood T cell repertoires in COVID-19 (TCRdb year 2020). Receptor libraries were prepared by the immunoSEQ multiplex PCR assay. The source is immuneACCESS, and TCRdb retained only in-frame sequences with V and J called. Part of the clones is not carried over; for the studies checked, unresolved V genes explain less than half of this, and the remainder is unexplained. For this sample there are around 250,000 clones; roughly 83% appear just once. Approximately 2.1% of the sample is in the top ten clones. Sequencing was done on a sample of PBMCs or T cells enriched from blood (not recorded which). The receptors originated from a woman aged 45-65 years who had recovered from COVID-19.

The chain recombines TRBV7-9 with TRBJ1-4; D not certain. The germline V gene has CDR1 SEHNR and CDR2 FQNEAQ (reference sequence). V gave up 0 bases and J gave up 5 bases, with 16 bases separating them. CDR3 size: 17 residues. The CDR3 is CASSLAEYYLENEKLFF. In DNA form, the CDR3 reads TGTGCCAGCAGCTTAGCGGAGTACTACCTGGAAAATGAAAAACTGTTTTTT.

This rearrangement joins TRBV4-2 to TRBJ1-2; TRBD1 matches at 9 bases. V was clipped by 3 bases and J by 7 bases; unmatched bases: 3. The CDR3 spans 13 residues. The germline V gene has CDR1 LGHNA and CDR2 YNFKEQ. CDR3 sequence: CASSQDRGGGYTF. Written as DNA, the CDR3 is TGTGCCAGCAGCCAGGACAGGGGAGGTGGCTACACCTTC.

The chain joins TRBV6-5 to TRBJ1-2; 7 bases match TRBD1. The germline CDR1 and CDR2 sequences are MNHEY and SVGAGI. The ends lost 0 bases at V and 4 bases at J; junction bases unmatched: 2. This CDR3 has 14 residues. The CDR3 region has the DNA TGTGCCAGCAGTTACTCGGACAGGTCCTATGGCTACACCTTC. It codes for CASSYSDRSYGYTF.

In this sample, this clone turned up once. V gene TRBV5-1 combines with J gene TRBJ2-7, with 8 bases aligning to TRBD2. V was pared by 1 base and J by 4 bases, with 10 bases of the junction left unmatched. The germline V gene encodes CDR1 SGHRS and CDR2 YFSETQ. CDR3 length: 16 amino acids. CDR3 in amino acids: CASSLYFGRAVYEQYF. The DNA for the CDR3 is TGCGCCAGCAGCTTGTACTTCGGGAGGGCCGTTTACGAGCAGTACTTC.

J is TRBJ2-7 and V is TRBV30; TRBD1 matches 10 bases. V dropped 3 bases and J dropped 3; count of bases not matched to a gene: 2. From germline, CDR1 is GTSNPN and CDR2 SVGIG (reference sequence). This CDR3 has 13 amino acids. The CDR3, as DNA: TGTGCCTGGAGGGACAGGGGGAGCTACGAGCAGTACTTC. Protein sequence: CAWRDRGSYEQYF.

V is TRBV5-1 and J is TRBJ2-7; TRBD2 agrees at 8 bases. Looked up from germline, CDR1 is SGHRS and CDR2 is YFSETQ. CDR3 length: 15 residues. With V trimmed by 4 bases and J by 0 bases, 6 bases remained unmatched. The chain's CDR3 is CASSASGGSSYEQYF. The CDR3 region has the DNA TGCGCCAGCAGCGCCAGCGGGGGAAGCTCCTACGAGCAGTACTTC.

In DNA form, the CDR3 reads TGTGCCAGCAGCCCCACAGGGCTCTCCTACAATGAGCAGTTCTTC. Translated: CASSPTGLSYNEQFF. The chain is built from TRBV5-4 and TRBJ2-1, with a tentative D call TRBD1 (6 bases). V dropped 4 bases and J dropped 0 bases, with 11 bases sitting between them. This CDR3 comprises 15 residues. Germline lookup yields CDR1 SGHNT and CDR2 YYREEE (reference sequence).

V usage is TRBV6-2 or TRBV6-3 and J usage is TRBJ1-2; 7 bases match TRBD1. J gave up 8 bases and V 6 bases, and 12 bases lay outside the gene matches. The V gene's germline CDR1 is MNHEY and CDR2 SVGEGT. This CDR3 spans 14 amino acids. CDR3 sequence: CASSTRGTVNGYTF. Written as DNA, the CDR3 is TGTGCCAGCAGCACTAGAGGGACAGTAAACGGCTACACCTTC.

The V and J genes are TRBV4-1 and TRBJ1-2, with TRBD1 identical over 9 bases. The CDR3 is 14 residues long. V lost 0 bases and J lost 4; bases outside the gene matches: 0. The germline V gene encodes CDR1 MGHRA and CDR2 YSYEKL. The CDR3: CASSQEGQGYGYTF. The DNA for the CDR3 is TGCGCCAGCAGCCAAGAGGGACAGGGCTATGGCTACACCTTC.

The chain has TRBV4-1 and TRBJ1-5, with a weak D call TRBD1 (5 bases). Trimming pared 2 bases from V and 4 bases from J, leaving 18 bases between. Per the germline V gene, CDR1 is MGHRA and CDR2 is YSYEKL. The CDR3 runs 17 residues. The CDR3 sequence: CASSQLWVRQRNQPQHF. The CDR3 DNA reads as TGCGCCAGCAGCCAACTGTGGGTTAGACAGAGAAATCAGCCCCAGCATTTT.

CDR3 DNA sequence: TGTGCCCCGGGGGGTATATGTTCCTACGAGCAGTACTTC. Protein: CAPGGICSYEQYF. This chain links TRBV27 with TRBJ2-7, with 7 bases aligning to TRBD2. CDR3 size: 13 residues. Germline V gene lookup returns CDR1 MNHEY and CDR2 SMNVEV (reference sequence). The V gene end was trimmed by 11 bases and the J gene end by 1 base; junction bases not matched to a gene: 8.

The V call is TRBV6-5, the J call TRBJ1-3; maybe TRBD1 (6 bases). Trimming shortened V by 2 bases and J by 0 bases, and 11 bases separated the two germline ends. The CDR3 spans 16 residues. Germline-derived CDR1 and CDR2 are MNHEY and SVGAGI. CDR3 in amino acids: CASSYGGQSSGNTIYF. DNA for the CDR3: TGTGCCAGCAGTTACGGCGGACAGTCCTCTGGAAACACCATATATTTT.

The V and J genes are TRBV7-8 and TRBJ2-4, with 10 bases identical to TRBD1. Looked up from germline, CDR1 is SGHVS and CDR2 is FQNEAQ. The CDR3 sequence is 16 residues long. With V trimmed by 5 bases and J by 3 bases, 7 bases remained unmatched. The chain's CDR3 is CASSVGQGVYKNIQYF. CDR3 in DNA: TGTGCCAGCAGCGTCGGACAGGGGGTGTACAAAAACATTCAGTACTTC. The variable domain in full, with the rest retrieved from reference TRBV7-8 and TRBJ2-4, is GAGVSQSPRYKVAKRGQDVALRCDPISGHVSLFWYQQALGQGPEFLTYFQNEAQLDKSGLPSDRFFAERPEGSVSTLKIQRTQQEDSAVYLCASSVGQGVYKNIQYFGAGTRLSVL.

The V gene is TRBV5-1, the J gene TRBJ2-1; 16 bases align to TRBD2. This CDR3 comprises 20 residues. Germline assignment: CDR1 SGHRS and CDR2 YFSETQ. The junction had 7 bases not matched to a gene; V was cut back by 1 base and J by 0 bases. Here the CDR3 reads CASSLTPGLAGGVSYNEQFF. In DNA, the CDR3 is TGCGCCAGCAGCTTGACGCCGGGACTAGCGGGAGGGGTCTCCTACAATGAGCAGTTCTTC.

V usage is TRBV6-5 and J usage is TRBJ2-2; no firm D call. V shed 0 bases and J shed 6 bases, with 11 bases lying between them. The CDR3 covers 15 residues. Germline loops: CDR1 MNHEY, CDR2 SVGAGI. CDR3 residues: CASSYSRQIAGELFF. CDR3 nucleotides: TGTGCCAGCAGTTACTCGCGGCAGATCGCCGGGGAGCTGTTTTTT.

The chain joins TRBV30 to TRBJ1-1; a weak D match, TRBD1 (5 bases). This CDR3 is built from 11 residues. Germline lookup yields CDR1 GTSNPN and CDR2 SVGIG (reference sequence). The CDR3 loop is CASQGNTEAFF. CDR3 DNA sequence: TGTGCTTCTCAGGGAAACACTGAAGCTTTCTTT.

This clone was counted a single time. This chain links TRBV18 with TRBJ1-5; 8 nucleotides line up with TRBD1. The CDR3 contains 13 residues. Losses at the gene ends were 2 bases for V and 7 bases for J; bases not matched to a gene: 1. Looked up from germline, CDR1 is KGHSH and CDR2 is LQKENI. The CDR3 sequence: CASSPDRGQPQHF. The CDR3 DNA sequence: TGTGCCAGCTCACCAGACAGGGGCCAGCCCCAGCATTTT.

The CDR3 nucleotides are TGTGCCAGCAGCCAAATGGGACAGGGGATAGAGACCCAGTACTTC. This sequence encodes CASSQMGQGIETQYF. The rearrangement joins TRBV14 to TRBJ2-5; TRBD1 aligns across 10 bases. This CDR3 is built from 15 residues. Germline-derived CDR1 and CDR2 are SGHDN and FVKESK. V was clipped by 2 bases and J by 4 bases; unmatched bases: 4.

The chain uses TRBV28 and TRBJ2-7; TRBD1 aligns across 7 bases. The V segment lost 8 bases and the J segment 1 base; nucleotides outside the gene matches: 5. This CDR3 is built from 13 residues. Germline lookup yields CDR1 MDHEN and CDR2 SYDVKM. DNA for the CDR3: TGTGCCAGCCAGACAGGGAATTCCTACGAGCAGTACTTC. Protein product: CASQTGNSYEQYF.

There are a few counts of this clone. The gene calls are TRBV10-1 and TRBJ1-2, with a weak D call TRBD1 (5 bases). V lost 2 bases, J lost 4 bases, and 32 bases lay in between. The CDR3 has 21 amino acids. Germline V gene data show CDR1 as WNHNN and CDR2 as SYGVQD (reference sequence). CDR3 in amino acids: CASSEIDIGRRDYCWGYGYTF. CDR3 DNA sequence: TGCGCCAGCAGTGAGATTGACATTGGGCGGAGGGACTATTGCTGGGGCTATGGCTACACCTTC.

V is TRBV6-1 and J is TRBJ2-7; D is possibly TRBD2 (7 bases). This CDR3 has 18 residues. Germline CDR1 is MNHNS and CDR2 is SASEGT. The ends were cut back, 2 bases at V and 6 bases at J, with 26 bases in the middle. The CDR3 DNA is TGTGCCAGCAGTGAACAGGTCGGGGGGCGGCTCTATGTGGGCGAGCAGTACTTC. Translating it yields CASSEQVGGRLYVGEQYF.

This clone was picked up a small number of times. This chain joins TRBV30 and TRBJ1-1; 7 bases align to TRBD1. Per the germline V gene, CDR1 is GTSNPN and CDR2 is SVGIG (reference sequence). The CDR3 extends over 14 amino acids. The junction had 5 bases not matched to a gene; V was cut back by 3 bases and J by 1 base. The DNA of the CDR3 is TGTGCCTGGAGACAGGGGATGAAGAACACTGAAGCTTTCTTT. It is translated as CAWRQGMKNTEAFF.

This CDR3 reads CATSRPGTGNQPQHF. The CDR3, as DNA: TGTGCCACCAGCAGACCCGGGACAGGCAATCAGCCCCAGCATTTT. The chain has TRBV15 and TRBJ1-5; 7 nucleotides match TRBD1. Trimming removed 2 bases from V and 2 bases from J; junction bases left unmatched: 3. The germline V gene encodes CDR1 LNHNV and CDR2 YYDKDF (reference sequence). This CDR3 has 15 amino acids.